A single TCR beta chain is shown here with its context. This record belongs to a study of patients and donors after allogeneic stem cell transplantation. The CDR3 totals 12 residues. The germline gives CDR1 SQVTM, CDR2 ANQGSEA. Losses at the gene ends were 6 bases for V and 4 bases for J; bases not matched to a gene: 5. TCRdb reanalysed the RT-PCR reads using MiXCR and keeps one entry per CDR3 protein. The data show approximately 410,000 distinct CDR3 sequences, with around 15% seen just once and less than 9.5% held by the top ten. The sequence derives from a human donor who was either an allogeneic HSCT recipient or a stem cell or donor lymphocyte infusion donor (not recorded which). It is not recorded whose cells these are; they may come from a transplant donor. The source material was blood, either unsorted or a sorted T cell fraction (not recorded which). This chain joins TRBV29-1 and TRBJ1-2; 7 bases fit TRBD1. The CDR3 spells CSVWTGPYGYTF. CDR3 DNA: TGCAGCGTCTGGACAGGTCCCTATGGCTACACCTTC.